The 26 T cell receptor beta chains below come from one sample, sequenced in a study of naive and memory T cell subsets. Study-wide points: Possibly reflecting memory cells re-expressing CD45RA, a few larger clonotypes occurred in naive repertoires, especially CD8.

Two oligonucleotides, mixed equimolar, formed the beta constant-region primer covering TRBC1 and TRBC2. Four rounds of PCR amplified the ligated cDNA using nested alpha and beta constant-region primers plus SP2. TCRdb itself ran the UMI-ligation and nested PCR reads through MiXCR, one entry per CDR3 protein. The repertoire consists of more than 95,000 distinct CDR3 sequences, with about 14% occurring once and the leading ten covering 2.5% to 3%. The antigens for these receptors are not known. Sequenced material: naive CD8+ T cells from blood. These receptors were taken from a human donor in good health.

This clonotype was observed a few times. CDR3 bases: TGTGCCAGCAGCCCAACCGCCTGGGGAACTAATGAAAAACTGTTTTTT. It encodes CASSPTAWGTNEKLFF. The gene calls are TRBV3-1 and TRBJ1-4; D not certain. This CDR3 is built from 16 residues. CDR1 LGHDT and CDR2 YNNKEL come from the germline V gene (reference sequence). V lost 4 bases to trimming and J lost 1 base, with 13 bases between them.

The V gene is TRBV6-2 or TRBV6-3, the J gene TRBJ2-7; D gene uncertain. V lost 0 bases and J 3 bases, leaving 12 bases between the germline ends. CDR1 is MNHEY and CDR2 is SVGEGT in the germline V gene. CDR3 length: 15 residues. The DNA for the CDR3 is TGTGCCAGCAGTTACTCGAAGGTTTCGGGCTACGAGCAGTACTTC. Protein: CASSYSKVSGYEQYF.

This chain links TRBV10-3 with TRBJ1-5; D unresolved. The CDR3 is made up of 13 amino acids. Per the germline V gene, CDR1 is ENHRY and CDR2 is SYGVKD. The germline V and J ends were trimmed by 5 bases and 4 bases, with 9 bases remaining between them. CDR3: CAISPENNQPQHF. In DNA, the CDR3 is TGTGCCATCAGTCCGGAGAATAATCAGCCCCAGCATTTT.

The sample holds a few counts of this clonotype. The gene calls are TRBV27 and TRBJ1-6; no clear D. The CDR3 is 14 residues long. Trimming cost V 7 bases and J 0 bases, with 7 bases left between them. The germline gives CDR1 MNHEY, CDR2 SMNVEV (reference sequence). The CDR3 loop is CASKEGSYNSPLHF. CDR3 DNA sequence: TGTGCCAGCAAGGAGGGCTCCTATAATTCACCCCTCCACTTT.

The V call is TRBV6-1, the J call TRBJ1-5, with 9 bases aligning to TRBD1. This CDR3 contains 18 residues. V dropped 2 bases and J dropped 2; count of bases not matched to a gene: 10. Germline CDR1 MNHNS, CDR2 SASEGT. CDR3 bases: TGTGCCAGCAGTGAAAGCGGAATGGGACAGGGAGGCAATCAGCCCCAGCATTTT. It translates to CASSESGMGQGGNQPQHF.

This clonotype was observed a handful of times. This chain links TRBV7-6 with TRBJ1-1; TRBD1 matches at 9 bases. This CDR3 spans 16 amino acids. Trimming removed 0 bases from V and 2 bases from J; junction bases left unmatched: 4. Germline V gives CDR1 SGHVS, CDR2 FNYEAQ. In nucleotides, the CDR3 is TGTGCCAGCAGCTTAGCCGTAACAGGGGGCAACACTGAAGCTTTCTTT. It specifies CASSLAVTGGNTEAFF.

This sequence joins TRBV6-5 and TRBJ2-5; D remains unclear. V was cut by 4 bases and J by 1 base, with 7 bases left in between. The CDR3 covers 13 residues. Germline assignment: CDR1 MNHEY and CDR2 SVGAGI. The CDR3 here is CASSSQLQETQYF. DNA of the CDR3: TGTGCCAGCAGTTCGCAGCTCCAAGAGACCCAGTACTTC.

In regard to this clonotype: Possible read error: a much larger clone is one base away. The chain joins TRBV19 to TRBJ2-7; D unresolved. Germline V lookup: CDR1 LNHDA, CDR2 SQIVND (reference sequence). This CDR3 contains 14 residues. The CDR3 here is CASSPTGQPYEQHF. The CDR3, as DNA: TGTGCCAGTAGCCCTACCGGGCAGCCCTACGAGCAGCACTTC.

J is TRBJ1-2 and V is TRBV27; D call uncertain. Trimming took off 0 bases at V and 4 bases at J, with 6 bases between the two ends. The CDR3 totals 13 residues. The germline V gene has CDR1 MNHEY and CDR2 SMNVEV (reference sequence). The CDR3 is CASSLSVAYGYTF. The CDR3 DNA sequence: TGTGCCAGCAGTTTATCTGTAGCCTATGGCTACACCTTC.

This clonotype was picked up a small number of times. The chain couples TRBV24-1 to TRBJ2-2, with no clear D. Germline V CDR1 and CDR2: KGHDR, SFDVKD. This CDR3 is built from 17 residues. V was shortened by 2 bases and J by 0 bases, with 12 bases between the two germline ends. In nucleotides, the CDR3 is TGTGCCACCAGTGATTATTTGACTGCTCCGAACACCGGGGAGCTGTTTTTT. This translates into CATSDYLTAPNTGELFF.

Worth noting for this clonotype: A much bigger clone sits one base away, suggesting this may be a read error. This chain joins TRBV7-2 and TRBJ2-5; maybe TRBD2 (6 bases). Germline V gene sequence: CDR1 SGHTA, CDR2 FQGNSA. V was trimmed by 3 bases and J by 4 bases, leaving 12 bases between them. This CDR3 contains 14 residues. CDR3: CASSFPGVLETQYF. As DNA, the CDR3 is TGTGCCAGCAGCTTCCCGGGGGTGTTAGAGACCCAGTACTTC.

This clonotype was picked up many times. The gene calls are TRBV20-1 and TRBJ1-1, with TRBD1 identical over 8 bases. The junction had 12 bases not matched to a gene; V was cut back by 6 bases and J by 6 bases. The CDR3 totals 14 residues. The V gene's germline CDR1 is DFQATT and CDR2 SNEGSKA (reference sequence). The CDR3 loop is CSAPAVRGLAEAFF. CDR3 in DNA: TGCAGTGCCCCCGCTGTCAGGGGGCTCGCTGAAGCTTTCTTT.

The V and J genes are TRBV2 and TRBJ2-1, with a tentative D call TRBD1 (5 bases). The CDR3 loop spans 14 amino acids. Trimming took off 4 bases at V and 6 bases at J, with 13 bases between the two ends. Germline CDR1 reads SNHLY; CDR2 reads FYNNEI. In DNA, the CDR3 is TGTGCCAGCAGTGTATTGCCTAGGGGCAATGAGCAGTTCTTC. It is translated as CASSVLPRGNEQFF.

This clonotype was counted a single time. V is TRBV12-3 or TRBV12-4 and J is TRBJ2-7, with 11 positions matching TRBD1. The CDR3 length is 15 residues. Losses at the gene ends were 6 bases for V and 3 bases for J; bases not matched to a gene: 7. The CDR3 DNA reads TGTGCCAGCAGCCCCGGGACAGGGGGGCACTACGAGCAGTACTTC. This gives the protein CASSPGTGGHYEQYF.

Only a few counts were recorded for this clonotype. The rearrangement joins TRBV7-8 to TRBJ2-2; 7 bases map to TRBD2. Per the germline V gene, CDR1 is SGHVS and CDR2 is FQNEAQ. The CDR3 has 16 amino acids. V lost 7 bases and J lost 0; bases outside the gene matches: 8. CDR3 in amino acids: CASIPKRDPNTGELFF. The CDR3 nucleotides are TGTGCCAGCATCCCAAAGCGGGACCCGAACACCGGGGAGCTGTTTTTT.

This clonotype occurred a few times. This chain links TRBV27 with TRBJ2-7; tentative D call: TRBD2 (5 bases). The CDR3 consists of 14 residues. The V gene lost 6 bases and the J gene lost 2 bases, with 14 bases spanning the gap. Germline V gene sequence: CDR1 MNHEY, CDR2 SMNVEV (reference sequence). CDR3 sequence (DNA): TGTGCCAGCAGCTCAACGACCGGGACCTACGAGCAGTACTTC. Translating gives CASSSTTGTYEQYF.

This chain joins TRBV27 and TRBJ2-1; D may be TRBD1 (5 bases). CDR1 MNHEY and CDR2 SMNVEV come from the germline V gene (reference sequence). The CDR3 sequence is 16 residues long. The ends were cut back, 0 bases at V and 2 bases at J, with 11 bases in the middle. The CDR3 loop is CASSLSDQGTYNEQFF. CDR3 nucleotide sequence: TGTGCCAGCAGTTTATCTGACCAGGGAACCTACAATGAGCAGTTCTTC.

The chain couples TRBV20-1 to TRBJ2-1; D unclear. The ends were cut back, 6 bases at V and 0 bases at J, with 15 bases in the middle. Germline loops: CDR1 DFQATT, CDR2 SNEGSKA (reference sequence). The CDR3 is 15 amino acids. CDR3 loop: CSADHRRSSYNEQFF. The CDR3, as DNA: TGCAGTGCCGACCACAGAAGAAGCTCCTACAATGAGCAGTTCTTC.

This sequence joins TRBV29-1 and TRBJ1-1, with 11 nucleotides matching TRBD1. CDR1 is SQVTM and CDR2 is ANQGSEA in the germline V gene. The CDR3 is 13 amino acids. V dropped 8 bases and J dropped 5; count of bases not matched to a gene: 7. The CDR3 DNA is TGCAGCTTCCCGGGACAGGGGGGTACTGAAGCTTTCTTT. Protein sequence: CSFPGQGGTEAFF.

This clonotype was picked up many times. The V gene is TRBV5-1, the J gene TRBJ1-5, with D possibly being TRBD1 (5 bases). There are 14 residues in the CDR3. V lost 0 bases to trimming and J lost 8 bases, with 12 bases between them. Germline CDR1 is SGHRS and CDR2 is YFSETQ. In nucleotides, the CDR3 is TGCGCCAGCAGCTTGGTTGCAGGGAGGGAGCCCCAGCATTTT. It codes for CASSLVAGREPQHF.

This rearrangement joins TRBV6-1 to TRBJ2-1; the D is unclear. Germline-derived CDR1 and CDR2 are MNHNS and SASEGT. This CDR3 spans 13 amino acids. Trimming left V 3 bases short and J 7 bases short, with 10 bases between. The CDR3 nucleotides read TGTGCCAGCAGTGACGGAGTGGAGAATGAGCAGTTCTTC. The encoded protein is CASSDGVENEQFF.

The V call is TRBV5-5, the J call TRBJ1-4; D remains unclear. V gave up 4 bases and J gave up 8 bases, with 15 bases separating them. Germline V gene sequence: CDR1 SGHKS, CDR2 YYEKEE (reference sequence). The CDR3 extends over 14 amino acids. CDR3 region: CASSPYDGLEKLFF. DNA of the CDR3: TGTGCCAGCAGCCCTTACGACGGGTTAGAAAAACTGTTTTTT.

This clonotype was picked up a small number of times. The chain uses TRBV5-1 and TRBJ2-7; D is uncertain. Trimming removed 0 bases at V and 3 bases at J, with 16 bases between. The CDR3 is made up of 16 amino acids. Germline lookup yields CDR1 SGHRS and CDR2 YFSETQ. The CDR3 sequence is CASSLESGPAVYEQYF. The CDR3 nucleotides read TGCGCCAGCAGCTTGGAATCCGGTCCTGCCGTCTACGAGCAGTACTTC.

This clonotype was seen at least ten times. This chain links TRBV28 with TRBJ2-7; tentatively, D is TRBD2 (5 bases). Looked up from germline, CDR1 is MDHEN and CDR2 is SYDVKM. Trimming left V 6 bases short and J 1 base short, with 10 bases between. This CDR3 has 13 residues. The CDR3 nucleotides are TGTGCCAGCAGACTTAGCGCGTCCTACGAGCAGTACTTC. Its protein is CASRLSASYEQYF.

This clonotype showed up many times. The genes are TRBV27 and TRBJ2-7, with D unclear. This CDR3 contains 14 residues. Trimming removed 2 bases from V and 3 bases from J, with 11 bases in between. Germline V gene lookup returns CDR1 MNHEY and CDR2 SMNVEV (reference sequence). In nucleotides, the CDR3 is TGTGCCAGCAGTTTAGGGTCAGGCCGCTACGAGCAGTACTTC. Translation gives CASSLGSGRYEQYF.

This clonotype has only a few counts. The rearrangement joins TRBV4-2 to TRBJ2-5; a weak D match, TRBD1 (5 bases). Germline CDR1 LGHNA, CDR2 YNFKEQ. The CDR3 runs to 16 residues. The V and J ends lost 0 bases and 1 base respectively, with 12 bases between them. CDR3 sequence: CASSQDQGSSQETQYF. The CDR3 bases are TGTGCCAGCAGCCAAGATCAGGGATCGTCCCAAGAGACCCAGTACTTC.